The 24 T cell receptor beta chains given below trace back to one sample, sequenced in a study of T cells after yellow fever vaccination. TCRdb redid the calling of the 5' RACE reads with MiXCR, one entry per CDR3 protein. The sample has 300,000 to 450,000 distinct CDR3 sequences, approximately 5.7% seen once; the top ten hold 14% to 15%. The specimen was PBMCs, collected 5 days after the yellow fever booster vaccination. These TCRs come from a young man who received the YFV17D yellow fever vaccine.

This clonotype has only a few counts. The chain recombines TRBV4-3 with TRBJ2-7; no definite D call. Germline CDR1 reads LGHNA; CDR2 reads YSLEER. V gave up 1 base and J gave up 3 bases, with 13 bases separating them. The CDR3 contains 15 residues. CDR3 in amino acids: CASSQGPAAGYEQYF. CDR3 bases: TGCGCCAGCAGCCAAGGGCCGGCAGCAGGCTACGAGCAGTACTTC.

This sequence joins TRBV9 and TRBJ2-4, with 9 bases aligning to TRBD2. J gave up 2 bases and V 2 bases, and 14 bases lay outside the gene matches. The CDR3 spans 19 residues. Per germline, CDR1 SGDLS and CDR2 YYNGEE. CDR3 loop: CASSVGLAGAGESKNIQYF. The DNA of the CDR3 is TGTGCCAGCAGCGTCGGGTTAGCGGGAGCGGGGGAGTCCAAAAACATTCAGTACTTC.

V is TRBV10-3 and J is TRBJ1-1; D is ambiguous. Germline CDR1 is ENHRY and CDR2 is SYGVKD. V lost 3 bases and J lost 0, with 11 bases in between. The CDR3 sequence is 15 residues long. DNA of the CDR3: TGTGCCATCAGTGAAGGAAACACTATGAACACTGAAGCTTTCTTT. It encodes CAISEGNTMNTEAFF.

Regarding this clonotype: At one end the junction does not follow the germline gene, possibly because of a read error. This chain uses TRBV7-7 with TRBJ2-5; 11 bases fit TRBD1. CDR3 length: 14 amino acids. The germline gives CDR1 SSHAT, CDR2 FNYEAQ (reference sequence). CDR3 in DNA: TGTGCTAGCAGCTTTATGGGACAGGGGGGCCCCCAGTACTTC. The encoded protein is CASSFMGQGGPQYF.

This clonotype was recorded many times. The V call is TRBV20-1, the J call TRBJ2-7; 11 nucleotides agree with TRBD2. Per the germline V gene, CDR1 is DFQATT and CDR2 is SNEGSKA (reference sequence). This CDR3 has 14 residues. V trimming: 5 bases; J trimming: 5 bases; junction bases outside the gene matches: 8. The CDR3 region is CSARIAGGPDEQYF. Written as DNA, the CDR3 is TGCAGTGCTCGAATAGCGGGAGGGCCCGACGAGCAGTACTTC.

The chain uses TRBV20-1 and TRBJ2-5; maybe TRBD2 (6 bases). V was cut by 8 bases and J by 0 bases, with 13 bases left in between. CDR3 size: 13 residues. Germline values: CDR1 DFQATT, CDR2 SNEGSKA (reference sequence). DNA of the CDR3: TGCAGTCTCGAGGCTAGCGACCAAGAGACCCAGTACTTC. Its protein is CSLEASDQETQYF.

The rearrangement joins TRBV20-1 to TRBJ2-7, with D hard to call. CDR1 DFQATT and CDR2 SNEGSKA come from the germline V gene (reference sequence). Trimming pared 3 bases from V and 3 bases from J, leaving 9 bases between. The CDR3 has 12 amino acids. The CDR3 nucleotides are TGCAGTGCTAGTCTCAACAGCTACGAGCAGTACTTC. Protein product: CSASLNSYEQYF.

In its sample, this clonotype was seen many times. V is TRBV5-1 and J is TRBJ1-2; D remains unclear. V was cut by 0 bases and J by 2 bases, with 8 bases left in between. Germline V gene lookup returns CDR1 SGHRS and CDR2 YFSETQ. The CDR3 totals 14 residues. The CDR3 reads CASSLAVENYGYTF. CDR3 nucleotide sequence: TGCGCCAGCAGCTTGGCAGTGGAGAACTATGGCTACACCTTC.

This clonotype was observed at least ten times. V and J are TRBV28 and TRBJ1-5; weak D call: TRBD1 (5 bases). Deletions cut 2 bases from V and 7 bases from J, with 9 bases between. CDR3 size: 13 residues. The germline V gene encodes CDR1 MDHEN and CDR2 SYDVKM. CDR3 DNA: TGTGCCAGCAGTTTAGGGTCAGGGCAGCCCCAGCATTTT. Its translation is CASSLGSGQPQHF.

J is TRBJ2-5 and V is TRBV7-2, with a possible D match to TRBD1 (6 bases). The CDR3 extends over 15 amino acids. CDR1 and CDR2 from the germline V gene are SGHTA and FQGNSA. Trimming cost V 1 base and J 2 bases, with 11 bases left between them. This CDR3 is CASSLGTAIQETQYF. The DNA of the CDR3 is TGTGCCAGCAGCTTAGGGACAGCAATACAAGAGACCCAGTACTTC.

This clonotype was recorded at least ten times. The V call is TRBV20-1, the J call TRBJ2-5, with D perhaps matching TRBD1 or TRBD2 (5 bases each). The CDR3 has 13 residues. V shed 5 bases and J shed 1 base, with 11 bases lying between them. CDR1 DFQATT and CDR2 SNEGSKA come from the germline V gene (reference sequence). The CDR3 DNA follows: TGCAGTGCTCCCTACGGGGCCCAAGAGACCCAGTACTTC. Its translation: CSAPYGAQETQYF.

This clonotype was picked up a small number of times. The chain combines TRBV12-3 or TRBV12-4 with TRBJ2-1; D not certain. The V end was cut by 2 bases, the J end by 7 bases, with 9 bases between. The CDR3 extends over 13 amino acids. CDR3 residues: CASSLYGINEQFF. The DNA of the CDR3 is TGTGCCAGCAGTTTATATGGGATTAATGAGCAGTTCTTC.

CDR3 residues: CASSPLARETQYF. The CDR3 coding sequence is TGTGCCAGCAGCCCACTAGCGAGGGAGACCCAGTACTTC. The chain recombines TRBV7-9 with TRBJ2-5, with TRBD2 matching 7 bases. The CDR3 is 13 amino acids. CDR1 and CDR2 from the germline V gene are SEHNR and FQNEAQ (reference sequence). Germline trimming cut 5 bases from V and 5 bases from J; bases unmatched to any gene: 5.

This clonotype occurred many times. V gene TRBV4-3 combines with J gene TRBJ2-5; D ambiguous. The V gene's germline CDR1 is LGHNA and CDR2 YSLEER. CDR3 length: 14 residues. V was trimmed by 2 bases and J by 5 bases, leaving 12 bases between them. The CDR3 bases are TGCGCCAGCAGCCAAATAGGGTCCCAGGAGACCCAGTACTTC. It codes for CASSQIGSQETQYF.

The V call is TRBV5-6, the J call TRBJ2-1, with a possible D match to TRBD2 (6 bases). The germline gives CDR1 SGHDT, CDR2 YYEEEE. The length of the CDR3 is 13 residues. V was clipped by 1 base and J by 12 bases, with 14 bases between them. CDR3 sequence reads: CASSLFTTGVQFF. The CDR3 DNA reads as TGTGCCAGCAGCTTGTTTACGACGGGAGTGCAGTTCTTC.

The genes are TRBV7-2 and TRBJ1-6; 7 nucleotides line up with TRBD1. The V segment lost 6 bases and the J segment 8 bases; nucleotides outside the gene matches: 7. The CDR3 length is 14 residues. CDR1 is SGHTA, CDR2 FQGNSA, per germline. CDR3 amino acids: CASSPGGPYSPLHF. The CDR3 DNA reads as TGTGCCAGCAGTCCAGGGGGACCGTATTCACCCCTCCACTTT.

This clonotype was found a few times. The rearrangement joins TRBV20-1 to TRBJ2-7; tentatively, D is TRBD1 (5 bases). Germline V lookup: CDR1 DFQATT, CDR2 SNEGSKA (reference sequence). This CDR3 spans 14 amino acids. Trimming removed 3 bases at V and 4 bases at J, with 16 bases between. CDR3 loop: CSASSSNRIYEQYF. The CDR3 DNA sequence: TGCAGTGCTAGTTCTTCTAACAGGATATACGAGCAGTACTTC.

The rearrangement uses TRBV19 and TRBJ2-7; D perhaps matches TRBD2 (6 bases). CDR1 is LNHDA, CDR2 SQIVND, per germline (reference sequence). V lost 3 bases and J lost 7, with 13 bases in between. The CDR3 consists of 13 residues. As DNA, the CDR3 is TGTGCCAGTAGTATCCCCGGGGGAAAAGAGCAGTACTTC. Amino acid sequence: CASSIPGGKEQYF.

This clonotype was seen at least ten times. The chain combines TRBV2 with TRBJ1-5, with D uncertain. V was shortened by 11 bases and J by 1 base, with 15 bases between the two germline ends. The CDR3 runs 14 residues. The V gene's germline CDR1 is SNHLY and CDR2 FYNNEI. The CDR3 sequence is CAPRPSGSNQPQHF. CDR3 DNA: TGTGCCCCCCGGCCCTCCGGGAGCAATCAGCCCCAGCATTTT.

This clonotype was seen repeatedly, ten times or more. This chain joins TRBV5-6 and TRBJ2-2; unclear D gene. The germline CDR1 and CDR2 sequences are SGHDT and YYEEEE. The CDR3 length is 16 residues. Trimming took off 5 bases at V and 1 base at J, with 15 bases between the two ends. The CDR3 is CASSSLRVVNTGELFF. In DNA form, the CDR3 reads TGTGCCAGCAGTTCTCTCCGGGTGGTGAACACCGGGGAGCTGTTTTTT.

This sequence joins TRBV5-1 and TRBJ2-3, with 7 positions matching TRBD1. Trimming took 0 bases from V and 2 from J; bases not matched to a gene: 12. Germline CDR1 SGHRS, CDR2 YFSETQ. The CDR3 is 18 residues long. The CDR3 nucleotides are TGCGCCAGCAGCTTGGTTGGTCCGGGACAGTCTTCCACAGATACGCAGTATTTT. This gives the protein CASSLVGPGQSSTDTQYF.

This clonotype was seen more than once but under ten times. The chain links TRBV24-1 to TRBJ2-3; 10 bases align to TRBD2. The CDR3 runs to 17 residues. Germline values: CDR1 KGHDR, CDR2 SFDVKD. The V and J ends lost 10 bases and 3 bases, in that order; junction bases with no gene match: 15. In DNA form, the CDR3 reads TGTGCCACGGAGACCGAAGCGGGAGGGCCCAAGACAGATACGCAGTATTTT. It codes for CATETEAGGPKTDTQYF.

The V call is TRBV5-6, the J call TRBJ2-5; D unclear. CDR1 is SGHDT, CDR2 YYEEEE, per germline. The CDR3 totals 13 residues. Between the trimmed V and J ends, which lost 0 bases and 4 bases, there was a span of 7 bases. The CDR3: CASSLVPGETQYF. Here the CDR3 DNA reads TGTGCCAGCAGCTTGGTTCCCGGAGAGACCCAGTACTTC. Combining the CDR3 with reference TRBV5-6 and TRBJ2-5 gives the whole variable domain DAGVTQSPTHLIKTRGQQVTLRCSPKSGHDTVSWYQQALGQGPQFIFQYYEEEERQRGNFPDRFSGHQFPNYSSELNVNALLLGDSALYLCASSLVPGETQYFGPGTRLLVL.

This clonotype was picked up a small number of times. The gene calls are TRBV20-1 and TRBJ2-2, with D perhaps being TRBD1 or TRBD2 (5 bases each). This CDR3 spans 15 amino acids. The germline V gene has CDR1 DFQATT and CDR2 SNEGSKA (reference sequence). V was cut by 3 bases and J by 6 bases, with 17 bases left in between. CDR3 sequence: CSASIWAGTSGELFF. Here the CDR3 DNA reads TGCAGTGCTAGCATCTGGGCAGGGACGTCCGGGGAGCTGTTTTTT.